The 17 T cell receptor beta chains below were found in one sample sequenced in a study of blood T cell repertoires in COVID-19. Sequencing was performed with immunoSEQ multiplex PCR; in TCRdb, only in-frame clones are kept and a portion is missing. The table lists 350,000 to 450,000 clones, roughly nine tenths of them singletons. The sequenced material came from PBMCs or T cells enriched from blood (not recorded which). The source is a middle-aged woman who had been exposed to COVID-19.

This clone was seen only once. J is TRBJ1-1 and V is TRBV5-5; the D gene is possibly TRBD1 (5 bases). V was pared by 5 bases and J by 4 bases, with 9 bases between. CDR3 size: 12 residues. CDR1 is SGHKS, CDR2 YYEKEE, per germline (reference sequence). DNA for the CDR3: TGTGCCAGCAGTCTCCAGGGCACTGAAGCTTTCTTT. This codes for CASSLQGTEAFF.

The chain employs TRBV19 and TRBJ2-7, with 8 bases matching TRBD1. This CDR3 comprises 15 residues. Per the germline V gene, CDR1 is LNHDA and CDR2 is SQIVND (reference sequence). V gave up 3 bases and J gave up 2 bases; unmatched junction bases: 6. The CDR3 region has the DNA TGTGCCAGTAGTATCGGGACAGGAACAACCTACGAGCAGTACTTC. Translation: CASSIGTGTTYEQYF. Full variable domain (outside the CDR3, taken from reference TRBV19 and TRBJ2-7): DGGITQSPKYLFRKEGQNVTLSCEQNLNHDAMYWYRQDPGQGLRLIYYSQIVNDFQKGDIAEGYSVSREKKESFPLTVTSAQKNPTAFYLCASSIGTGTTYEQYFGPGTRLTVT.

CDR3 in amino acids: CAWKGGAYGYTF. The CDR3 DNA follows: TGTGCCTGGAAAGGGGGAGCCTATGGCTACACCTTC. The chain has TRBV30 and TRBJ1-2; TRBD1 might be the D (6 bases). Germline values: CDR1 GTSNPN, CDR2 SVGIG (reference sequence). The CDR3 is made up of 12 amino acids. Trimming shortened V by 4 bases and J by 4 bases, and 10 bases separated the two germline ends.

This clone appeared a single time. The rearrangement uses TRBV2 and TRBJ1-2; D gene unclear. V was cut by 6 bases and J by 0 bases, with 11 bases left in between. CDR3 length: 14 amino acids. The germline V gene has CDR1 SNHLY and CDR2 FYNNEI. CDR3 nucleotides: TGTGCCAGCAGGGGGAGCTCAACTAACTATGGCTACACCTTC. This gives the protein CASRGSSTNYGYTF.

The rearrangement joins TRBV27 to TRBJ1-1, with TRBD1 as a possible D gene (6 bases). V was trimmed by 3 bases and J by 1 base, leaving 12 bases between them. The V gene's germline CDR1 is MNHEY and CDR2 SMNVEV (reference sequence). The CDR3 extends over 15 amino acids. In DNA, the CDR3 is TGTGCCAGCAGTTTTCGGATACAGGGGAACACTGAAGCTTTCTTT. This gives the protein CASSFRIQGNTEAFF.

This clone appeared once. The CDR3 DNA is TGTGCCAGCAGTTTACGGACAGGGCTTGGCTACACCTTC. Amino acid sequence: CASSLRTGLGYTF. The V call is TRBV27, the J call TRBJ1-2, with 8 bases that match TRBD1. The CDR3 is 13 amino acids. Losses at the gene ends were 2 bases for V and 7 bases for J; bases not matched to a gene: 3. Germline CDR1 reads MNHEY; CDR2 reads SMNVEV (reference sequence).

This chain uses TRBV12-3 or TRBV12-4 with TRBJ1-2; 7 bases align to TRBD1. The CDR3 length is 13 residues. V lost 5 bases, J lost 6 bases, and 6 bases stayed unmatched. The CDR3 nucleotides read TGTGCCAGCAGTAGGACAGGAGACGATGGCTACACCTTC. This translates into CASSRTGDDGYTF.

The chain couples TRBV6-5 to TRBJ1-1, with a tentative D call TRBD1 (6 bases). The CDR3 has 14 residues. Germline loops: CDR1 MNHEY, CDR2 SVGAGI. The V end lost 6 bases, the J end lost 6 bases, and 17 bases lay between the germline ends. As DNA, the CDR3 is TGTGCCAGCAGCGTACAGGGTTGGGGTGCTGAAGCTTTCTTT. It encodes CASSVQGWGAEAFF.

The V gene is TRBV6-6, the J gene TRBJ1-1; the match to TRBD1 covers 8 bases. J was trimmed by 10 bases and V by 6 bases; bases with no gene match: 10. Germline CDR1 is MNHNY and CDR2 is SVGAGI (reference sequence). There are 13 residues in the CDR3. The CDR3 loop reads CASRAGTGGLAFF. DNA of the CDR3: TGTGCCAGCAGAGCAGGCACAGGGGGGTTAGCTTTCTTT.

The chain employs TRBV3-1 (or the pseudogene TRBV3-2) and TRBJ1-2, with a weak D call TRBD1 (6 bases). The germline V gene encodes CDR1 LGHDT and CDR2 YNNKEL (reference sequence). The length of the CDR3 is 15 residues. The V end was cut by 2 bases, the J end by 6 bases, with 16 bases between. The CDR3, as DNA: TGTGCCAGCAGCCAACAATTTTCAGGGGTAGATGGCTACACCTTC. As protein: CASSQQFSGVDGYTF.

This sequence joins TRBV11-2 and TRBJ2-5; D possibly corresponds to TRBD1 (6 bases). The V gene lost 1 base and the J gene lost 4 bases, with 10 bases spanning the gap. The V gene's germline CDR1 is SGHAT and CDR2 FQNNGV. The CDR3 is made up of 14 amino acids. DNA of the CDR3: TGTGCCAGCAGCTTAGTCAGGGGTAGAGAGACCCAGTACTTC. Translating it yields CASSLVRGRETQYF. The full variable domain, its missing parts supplied by reference TRBV11-2 and TRBJ2-5, is EAGVAQSPRYKIIEKRQSVAFWCNPISGHATLYWYQQILGQGPKLLIQFQNNGVVDDSQLPKDRFSAERLKGVDSTLKIQPAKLEDSAVYLCASSLVRGRETQYFGPGTRLLVL.

This rearrangement joins TRBV7-3 to TRBJ2-3; no clear D. The CDR3 length is 14 residues. V was clipped by 0 bases and J by 2 bases, with 6 bases between them. The V gene's germline CDR1 is SGHTA and CDR2 FQGTGA. The CDR3 bases are TGTGCCAGCAGCTTAACGGCAGTCACAGATACGCAGTATTTT. Amino acid sequence: CASSLTAVTDTQYF.

The chain combines TRBV18 with TRBJ1-1; 9 bases fit TRBD1. V was pared by 3 bases and J by 3 bases, with 5 bases of the junction left unmatched. CDR3 length equals 15 residues. Germline V gives CDR1 KGHSH, CDR2 LQKENI. CDR3: CASSPNRGLDTEAFF. CDR3 coding DNA: TGTGCCAGCTCACCGAACAGGGGGCTGGACACTGAAGCTTTCTTT.

This clone was counted a single time. This chain connects TRBV29-1 to TRBJ2-1; TRBD2 matches at 7 bases. Trimming cost V 4 bases and J 5 bases; bases outside gene matches: 2. The CDR3 covers 12 residues. CDR1 SQVTM and CDR2 ANQGSEA come from the germline V gene. CDR3 sequence: CSVAGTNNEQFF. The CDR3 DNA reads as TGCAGCGTTGCCGGGACTAACAATGAGCAGTTCTTC.

This chain uses TRBV5-1 with TRBJ2-7; maybe TRBD2 (5 bases). The CDR3 length is 11 residues. The germline V and J ends were trimmed by 7 bases and 3 bases, with 8 bases remaining between them. Germline V CDR1 and CDR2: SGHRS, YFSETQ. The CDR3 nucleotides are TGCGCCAGCCCGCGGGTCTACGAGCAGTACTTC. Encoded protein: CASPRVYEQYF.

The chain carries TRBV14 and TRBJ2-1; 8 bases align to TRBD1. The CDR3 totals 15 residues. V lost 1 base to trimming and J lost 3 bases; unmatched junction nucleotides: 2. Germline V gene data show CDR1 as SGHDN and CDR2 as FVKESK. This CDR3 reads CASSQAGTGYNEQFF. For the CDR3, the DNA is TGTGCCAGCAGCCAAGCTGGGACAGGCTACAATGAGCAGTTCTTC.

The V gene is TRBV30, the J gene TRBJ1-1, with no clear D. Germline V CDR1 and CDR2: GTSNPN, SVGIG (reference sequence). The CDR3 sequence is 15 residues long. The ends were cut back, 2 bases at V and 0 bases at J, with 13 bases in the middle. The CDR3 spells CAWSPLQRVNTEAFF. CDR3 in DNA: TGTGCCTGGAGTCCACTACAGCGGGTGAACACTGAAGCTTTCTTT. The variable domain in full, completed from reference TRBV30 and TRBJ1-1, reads SQTIHQWPATLVQPVGSPLSLECTVEGTSNPNLYWYRQAAGRGLQLLFYSVGIGQISSEVPQNLSASRPQDRQFILSSKKLLLSDSGFYLCAWSPLQRVNTEAFFGQGTRLTVV.